These 28 T cell receptor beta chains came from one sample sequenced in a study of T cells expressing NK-cell markers. TCRdb reprocessed the 5' RACE reads and reports one entry per CDR3 protein, with no DNA. The specimen's table records some 300,000 distinct CDR3 sequences. Sequencing was carried out using blood T cells: a sorted CD56 or NKG2C T cell subset, CD4+ or CD8+ T cells, or bulk PBMC T cells (not recorded which). All receptors derive from a man between 18 and 29 years old in good health.

The gene calls are TRBV12-3 or TRBV12-4 and TRBJ1-2. This CDR3 is built from 12 residues. The CDR3 spells CATDTDLGSYTF.

This chain connects TRBV4-3 to TRBJ2-7; TCRdb's D call, TRBD1, is unchecked because there is no DNA. The CDR3 totals 14 residues. Looked up from germline, CDR1 is LGHNA and CDR2 is YSLEER. The CDR3 sequence: CASSQEDRLYEQYF.

The chain joins TRBV29-1 to TRBJ1-2; TCRdb's D call, TRBD1, is unchecked because there is no DNA. CDR1 and CDR2 (germline): SQVTM, ANQGSEA. The length of the CDR3 is 12 residues. Here the CDR3 reads CSVATGPGGYTF. The complete variable domain, with remaining parts taken from reference TRBV29-1 and TRBJ1-2, reads SAVISQKPSRDICQRGTSLTIQCQVDSQVTMMFWYRQQPGQSLTLIATANQGSEATYESGFVIDKFPISRPNLTFSTLTVSNMSPEDSSIYLCSVATGPGGYTFGSGTRLTVV.

The rearrangement uses TRBV5-1 and TRBJ2-7; TCRdb selects TRBD1, and the lack of DNA leaves this call unchecked. From germline, CDR1 is SGHRS and CDR2 YFSETQ. This CDR3 spans 14 amino acids. CDR3 amino acids: CASSGYRGPYEQYF.

The chain links TRBV7-2 to TRBJ2-7; TCRdb's D call of TRBD2 is untestable without DNA. The CDR3 runs to 14 residues. The V gene's germline CDR1 is SGHTA and CDR2 FQGNSA. CDR3: CASSDKAGPGEQYF.

The chain links TRBV27 to TRBJ2-1; TCRdb lists TRBD1, though no DNA is available to test this call. Per germline, CDR1 MNHEY and CDR2 SMNVEV (reference sequence). The CDR3 extends over 14 amino acids. CDR3 protein: CASRGGVSYNEQFF.

The CDR3 sequence: CSGGNPNLGATDTQYF. This chain uses TRBV29-1 with TRBJ2-3; TCRdb reports TRBD1, a call that lacks DNA to check it against. From germline, CDR1 is SQVTM and CDR2 ANQGSEA. This CDR3 contains 16 residues.

The CDR3: CASSSKASLSYEQYF. This chain connects TRBV27 to TRBJ2-7. The CDR3 is 15 amino acids. Germline CDR1 and CDR2: MNHEY and SMNVEV (reference sequence).

This sequence joins TRBV19 and TRBJ2-1; the TCRdb call, TRBD2, lacks DNA for checking. The germline V gene encodes CDR1 LNHDA and CDR2 SQIVND (reference sequence). This CDR3 spans 15 amino acids. The CDR3 spells CASSIGLAGVTEQFF. Looking up the rest from reference TRBV19 and TRBJ2-1 gives the full variable domain: DGGITQSPKYLFRKEGQNVTLSCEQNLNHDAMYWYRQDPGQGLRLIYYSQIVNDFQKGDIAEGYSVSREKKESFPLTVTSAQKNPTAFYLCASSIGLAGVTEQFFGPGTRLTVL.

CDR3 sequence reads: CSVEVGRQETQYF. This chain links TRBV29-1 with TRBJ2-5; TCRdb lists TRBD2, though no DNA is available to test this call. The CDR3 runs 13 residues. Germline V gene sequence: CDR1 SQVTM, CDR2 ANQGSEA.

The chain carries TRBV7-6 and TRBJ2-3; the TRBD2 assignment by TCRdb is unverifiable without DNA. The CDR3 has 13 residues. Germline CDR1 and CDR2: SGHVS and FNYEAQ. CDR3 region: CASSSSPRDTQYF.

V gene TRBV5-4 combines with J gene TRBJ2-1. The germline gives CDR1 SGHNT, CDR2 YYREEE (reference sequence). The CDR3 totals 13 residues. CDR3 region: CASSLDSNNEQFF.

The V call is TRBV4-2, the J call TRBJ2-2; the TCRdb D gene call, TRBD1, has no DNA to confirm it. CDR1 and CDR2 (germline): LGHNA, YNFKEQ. The CDR3 loop spans 13 amino acids. This CDR3 is CASSHRAIGELFF.

The chain couples TRBV11-2 to TRBJ1-3; TCRdb's assignment of TRBD1 cannot be checked, as there is no DNA. Germline V gene data show CDR1 as SGHAT and CDR2 as FQNNGV. The length of the CDR3 is 13 residues. This CDR3 reads CASSLPQENTIYF.

The chain uses TRBV24-1 and TRBJ2-1; without DNA, the TCRdb call of TRBD1 cannot be checked. Looked up from germline, CDR1 is KGHDR and CDR2 is SFDVKD. This CDR3 spans 15 amino acids. The CDR3 spells CATSVRDSSYNEQFF.

The chain employs TRBV24-1 and TRBJ2-5. The CDR3 has 13 amino acids. The germline V gene encodes CDR1 KGHDR and CDR2 SFDVKD. CDR3 residues: CATARRFQETQYF.

The chain uses TRBV5-1 and TRBJ2-1; TCRdb returns TRBD2, unconfirmable since there is no DNA. Germline CDR1 reads SGHRS; CDR2 reads YFSETQ. CDR3 size: 13 residues. The CDR3 sequence: CASSWVGEGEQFF.

V and J are TRBV9 and TRBJ2-2; absent DNA, TCRdb's TRBD1 call cannot be checked. CDR3 length: 14 residues. Germline V gene sequence: CDR1 SGDLS, CDR2 YYNGEE. The CDR3 protein is CASSVVGATGELFF.

The J gene is TRBJ2-1, the V gene TRBV6-6; TCRdb selects TRBD2, and the lack of DNA leaves this call unchecked. The germline gives CDR1 MNHNY, CDR2 SVGAGI (reference sequence). The CDR3 length is 13 residues. The CDR3 spells CASRTGTRYEQFF.

The chain joins TRBV5-1 to TRBJ2-1; the TRBD1 assignment by TCRdb is unverifiable without DNA. The CDR3 has 15 residues. Germline lookup yields CDR1 SGHRS and CDR2 YFSETQ. The CDR3 reads CASSQGTGNYNEQFF.

V and J are TRBV29-1 and TRBJ2-7. The CDR3 extends over 11 amino acids. The germline V gene encodes CDR1 SQVTM and CDR2 ANQGSEA. CDR3 region: CSVGDLYEQYF.

This chain links TRBV4-1 with TRBJ2-2. The CDR3 covers 14 residues. Germline V CDR1 and CDR2: MGHRA, YSYEKL. This CDR3 reads CASSQGPRTGELFF.

The chain has TRBV5-1 and TRBJ2-1. This CDR3 spans 11 amino acids. Germline lookup yields CDR1 SGHRS and CDR2 YFSETQ. The CDR3 here is CASSSEQKQFF.

The V call is TRBV5-1, the J call TRBJ2-3; TCRdb's D call of TRBD1 is untestable without DNA. The CDR3 has 16 residues. Germline lookup yields CDR1 SGHRS and CDR2 YFSETQ. The CDR3 loop reads CASSTGQTVSTDTQYF.

The gene calls are TRBV12-3 or TRBV12-4 and TRBJ1-4. The CDR3 is made up of 13 amino acids. The CDR3 loop is CASPTATNEKLFF.

This chain connects TRBV20-1 to TRBJ2-6. The CDR3 length is 12 residues. The germline CDR1 and CDR2 sequences are DFQATT and SNEGSKA (reference sequence). CDR3 protein: CSASGSANVLTF.

V and J are TRBV6-6 and TRBJ2-7; TCRdb proposes TRBD1, but this gene call is untestable without DNA. Germline V gives CDR1 MNHNY, CDR2 SVGAGI (reference sequence). The CDR3 is 12 amino acids. CDR3: CASSYGGPEQYF.

The chain joins TRBV28 to TRBJ2-1; no DNA is available, so the TRBD1 call from TCRdb remains unchecked. Germline CDR1 is MDHEN and CDR2 is SYDVKM. This CDR3 is 13 amino acids long. CDR3 residues: CASRDRGLNEQFF.